Included here is one T cell receptor (beta chain) sequence, with context. What it recognizes is unknown. The CDR3 carries no conserved terminal phenylalanine or tryptophan, so it likely arises from a read error. The entry originates in a study of blood T cells in healthy people across ages. Study results and caveats: The study found more naive CD4+ cells and higher diversity in long-lived than aged donors. A roughly linear age-dependent decrease characterized TCR beta diversity per million T cells.

Donor samples were obtained from healthy Caucasian individuals from Russia, aged about 6 to 95. Through a sample-barcoded 5' primer and a J-beta primer mix, a second PCR was run for about 6 to 11 cycles. With 12 random nucleotides, a template-switch adaptor tagged each individual cDNA molecule. TCRdb ran MiXCR on the 5' RACE reads and lists one entry per CDR3 protein. The sample holds 1.5 million to 2 million distinct CDR3 sequences; around 40% are singletons and the top ten take approximately 22%. The CDR3 extends over 15 amino acids. Germline loops: CDR1 ENHRY, CDR2 SYGVKD. V shed 7 bases and J 7 bases; nucleotides not matched to a gene: 11.

Sequencing was carried out using blood. J is TRBJ2-1 and V is TRBV10-3; TRBD2 matches 9 bases. The TCR was taken from a human donor in good health. The CDR3 loop reads CAITPNRLADNEQFS. The CDR3 region has the DNA TGTGCCATCACCCCTAATCGACTAGCGGATAATGAGCAGTTCTCC.